One and the same sample provided the 28 T cell receptor beta chains below, sequenced in a study of cytomegalovirus exposure and HLA in healthy donors. The PCR had 60 Vbeta and 13 Jbeta primers. Sequenced by immunoSEQ multiplex PCR; TCRdb stores in-frame clones only, minus some. The table includes 150,000 to 250,000 clones, 82% detected once. Sequencing used PBMCs. The receptors stem from a woman aged 45-59 years in good health and CMV-seropositive.

This clone was seen more than once but under ten times. V is TRBV5-6 and J is TRBJ1-1; D may be TRBD1 (5 bases). CDR3 length: 15 residues. V was pared by 5 bases and J by 4 bases, with 18 bases between. Germline CDR1 is SGHDT and CDR2 is YYEEEE. As DNA, the CDR3 is TGTGCCAGCAGTGCGGGTTATCGGGGGAGCACTGAAGCTTTCTTT. Its translation is CASSAGYRGSTEAFF.

CDR3 nucleotides: TGTGCCAGCAGCTTAAGGACTAGCGGGGGCATCAATGAGCAGTTCTTC. Translated, it gives CASSLRTSGGINEQFF. The V gene is TRBV7-8, the J gene TRBJ2-1; 13 nucleotides match TRBD2. V lost 2 bases, J lost 6 bases, and 4 bases stayed unmatched. Germline V CDR1 and CDR2: SGHVS, FQNEAQ. There are 16 residues in the CDR3.

The table lists this clone with a count of one. This chain joins TRBV28 and TRBJ1-3; 10 nucleotides align to TRBD1. The CDR3 runs 17 residues. Germline CDR1 reads MDHEN; CDR2 reads SYDVKM. The junction had 7 bases not matched to a gene; V was cut back by 3 bases and J by 2 bases. The DNA for the CDR3 is TGTGCCAGCAGTTTTCTGGGGACAGGGGATCCTGGAAACACCATATATTTT. Protein sequence: CASSFLGTGDPGNTIYF.

Worth noting for this clone: At one of its ends the junction is not consistent with the germline gene, which may arise from a read error. This chain joins TRBV7-9 and TRBJ2-6; tentatively, D is TRBD2 (5 bases). Germline V CDR1 and CDR2: SEHNR, FQNEAQ (reference sequence). This CDR3 has 16 residues. Here the CDR3 DNA reads TGTTCCAGCAGCTTAAGCGGCAGCTCTGGGGCCAACGTCCTGACTTTC. It encodes CSSSLSGSSGANVLTF.

V gene TRBV6-6 combines with J gene TRBJ1-2; the D gene is possibly TRBD1 (6 bases). V was clipped by 5 bases and J by 0 bases, with 10 bases between them. The CDR3 extends over 14 amino acids. CDR1 is MNHNY and CDR2 is SVGAGI in the germline V gene (reference sequence). Here the CDR3 reads CASSPRTANYGYTF. As DNA, the CDR3 is TGTGCCAGCAGTCCCAGGACAGCTAACTATGGCTACACCTTC.

V usage is TRBV27 and J usage is TRBJ2-3, with 7 bases identical to TRBD1. With 5 bases clipped from V and 5 bases from J, the junction kept 7 bases outside the gene matches. Germline CDR1 and CDR2: MNHEY and SMNVEV (reference sequence). The length of the CDR3 is 14 residues. CDR3 bases: TGTGCCAGCAGTCCGCAGGGGGTTCTAGATACGCAGTATTTT. This translates into CASSPQGVLDTQYF.

The V and J genes are TRBV7-2 and TRBJ2-3, with 13 bases that match TRBD2. Germline V gene lookup returns CDR1 SGHTA and CDR2 FQGNSA. Losses at the gene ends were 7 bases for V and 0 bases for J; bases not matched to a gene: 7. The CDR3 covers 17 residues. CDR3 bases: TGTGCCAGCACCTGGACTAGCGGGGGATATAGCACAGATACGCAGTATTTT. As protein: CASTWTSGGYSTDTQYF.

The chain is built from TRBV2 and TRBJ2-3, with D perhaps TRBD2 (5 bases). V was shortened by 2 bases and J by 0 bases, with 9 bases between the two germline ends. The CDR3 runs to 15 residues. Germline V gene data show CDR1 as SNHLY and CDR2 as FYNNEI. This CDR3 reads CASSERTSSTDTQYF. Here the CDR3 DNA reads TGTGCCAGCAGTGAACGGACTTCTAGCACAGATACGCAGTATTTT.

CDR3 amino acids: CASSLAGYGTGNQPQHF. Here the CDR3 DNA reads TGTGCCAGCAGTCTGGCAGGATACGGGACAGGGAATCAGCCCCAGCATTTT. The chain has TRBV2 and TRBJ1-5; 9 positions agree with TRBD1. V lost 5 bases to trimming and J lost 4 bases; unmatched junction nucleotides: 12. CDR3 length: 17 amino acids. Germline CDR1 is SNHLY and CDR2 is FYNNEI.

The CDR3 region has the DNA TGTGCCAGCAGCGCGTACAGGGGTCCGAACACTGAAGCTTTCTTT. It codes for CASSAYRGPNTEAFF. The rearrangement joins TRBV2 to TRBJ1-1; 7 bases are shared with TRBD1. This CDR3 contains 15 residues. The germline V gene has CDR1 SNHLY and CDR2 FYNNEI. Trimming cost V 6 bases and J 1 base; bases outside gene matches: 8. Full variable domain (outside the CDR3, taken from reference TRBV2 and TRBJ1-1): EPEVTQTPSHQVTQMGQEVILRCVPISNHLYFYWYRQILGQKVEFLVSFYNNEISEKSEIFDDQFSVERPDGSNFTLKIRSTKLEDSAMYFCASSAYRGPNTEAFFGQGTRLTVV.

This chain joins TRBV19 and TRBJ2-1; weak D call: TRBD2 (5 bases). This CDR3 comprises 15 residues. The V gene's germline CDR1 is LNHDA and CDR2 SQIVND (reference sequence). Trimming removed 2 bases from V and 2 bases from J, with 10 bases in between. For the CDR3, the DNA is TGTGCCAGTAGTATATCGAGGGCAACCTACAATGAGCAGTTCTTC. Protein: CASSISRATYNEQFF.

The gene calls are TRBV15 and TRBJ1-4; no clear D. From germline, CDR1 is LNHNV and CDR2 YYDKDF (reference sequence). V lost 8 bases to trimming and J lost 0 bases, with 7 bases between them. CDR3 length: 13 amino acids. The CDR3 DNA sequence: TGTGCCACCGGCACGGCAACTAATGAAAAACTGTTTTTT. It translates to CATGTATNEKLFF.

The rearrangement joins TRBV19 to TRBJ2-1, with 9 bases fitting TRBD2. V lost 5 bases to trimming and J lost 7 bases; unmatched junction nucleotides: 6. The germline CDR1 and CDR2 sequences are LNHDA and SQIVND (reference sequence). The CDR3 contains 14 residues. CDR3 protein: CASSPRGGLNEQFF. Written as DNA, the CDR3 is TGTGCCAGTAGTCCGCGGGGGGGCCTTAATGAGCAGTTCTTC. Filled out from reference TRBV19 and TRBJ2-1, the complete variable domain reads DGGITQSPKYLFRKEGQNVTLSCEQNLNHDAMYWYRQDPGQGLRLIYYSQIVNDFQKGDIAEGYSVSREKKESFPLTVTSAQKNPTAFYLCASSPRGGLNEQFFGPGTRLTVL.

The chain carries TRBV4-1 and TRBJ2-1; 12 bases align to TRBD2. This CDR3 is 17 amino acids long. The ends lost 4 bases at V and 6 bases at J; junction bases unmatched: 10. Looked up from germline, CDR1 is MGHRA and CDR2 is YSYEKL. CDR3 nucleotides: TGCGCCAGCAGCCGGGAGGCTAGCGGGGGGGTGGGCAATGAGCAGTTCTTC. Its translation: CASSREASGGVGNEQFF.

The chain couples TRBV10-3 to TRBJ2-1, with 11 positions matching TRBD2. From germline, CDR1 is ENHRY and CDR2 SYGVKD. This CDR3 spans 12 amino acids. Germline trimming cut 10 bases from V and 7 bases from J; bases unmatched to any gene: 3. The CDR3 is CATGTSGNEQFF. As DNA, the CDR3 is TGTGCCACCGGGACTAGCGGTAATGAGCAGTTCTTC.

The rearrangement uses TRBV5-1 and TRBJ1-1; unclear D gene. The CDR3 sequence is 16 residues long. CDR1 and CDR2 from the germline V gene are SGHRS and YFSETQ. V lost 0 bases and J lost 0, with 12 bases in between. CDR3 in DNA: TGCGCCAGCAGCTTGGCGATTGGCAGTTTGAACACTGAAGCTTTCTTT. It codes for CASSLAIGSLNTEAFF.

A single count supports this clone. The gene calls are TRBV2 and TRBJ2-6; D perhaps matches TRBD2 (6 bases). V was trimmed by 7 bases and J by 2 bases, leaving 12 bases between them. CDR3 length equals 15 residues. Looked up from germline, CDR1 is SNHLY and CDR2 is FYNNEI. CDR3: CASMGGEAGANVLTF. The DNA of the CDR3 is TGTGCCAGCATGGGTGGGGAGGCTGGGGCCAACGTCCTGACTTTC.

This chain joins TRBV7-9 and TRBJ2-4; 7 positions match TRBD1. Germline V CDR1 and CDR2: SEHNR, FQNEAQ (reference sequence). Unmatched junction bases numbered 3, after V lost 6 bases and J lost 7 bases. The length of the CDR3 is 12 residues. The CDR3 here is CASRSTGNIQYF. As DNA, the CDR3 is TGTGCCAGCAGATCGACAGGGAACATTCAGTACTTC.

The chain employs TRBV27 and TRBJ2-5, with TRBD2 identical over 8 bases. The J call may be in error: the DNA end matches TRBJ2-7 better. The germline CDR1 and CDR2 sequences are MNHEY and SMNVEV (reference sequence). The CDR3 has 14 amino acids. This CDR3 reads CASKSGGPRYEQYF. In DNA form, the CDR3 reads TGTGCCAGCAAGTCGGGAGGGCCGCGGTACGAGCAGTACTTC.

The J gene is TRBJ2-1, the V gene TRBV7-2; 7 bases line up with TRBD2. The V gene end was trimmed by 1 base and the J gene end by 8 bases; junction bases not matched to a gene: 5. The germline V gene has CDR1 SGHTA and CDR2 FQGNSA. The CDR3 consists of 14 residues. Here the CDR3 reads CASSLGGAGDEQFF. CDR3 bases: TGTGCCAGCAGCTTAGGCGGGGCGGGGGATGAGCAGTTCTTC.

V is TRBV29-1 and J is TRBJ1-1, with D possibly matching TRBD1 (6 bases). This CDR3 contains 13 residues. V gave up 5 bases and J gave up 1 base, with 11 bases separating them. Germline values: CDR1 SQVTM, CDR2 ANQGSEA. Here the CDR3 DNA reads TGCAGCGTTCGCCAACAGGGGAACACTGAAGCTTTCTTT. Translation gives CSVRQQGNTEAFF.

The V call is TRBV28, the J call TRBJ1-2, with TRBD1 matching over 11 bases. The J segment lost 8 bases and the V segment lost 6 bases, leaving 8 bases of the junction unmatched. Germline-derived CDR1 and CDR2 are MDHEN and SYDVKM. This CDR3 contains 14 residues. DNA of the CDR3: TGTGCCAGCAGCTCCGGGACAGGGGGTCTCGGCTACACCTTC. This gives the protein CASSSGTGGLGYTF.

The gene calls are TRBV5-6 and TRBJ2-7; TRBD1 matches 7 bases. The germline V gene has CDR1 SGHDT and CDR2 YYEEEE. V gave up 0 bases and J gave up 4 bases; unmatched junction bases: 7. CDR3 size: 15 residues. In DNA form, the CDR3 reads TGTGCCAGCAGCTTGGGTCTCCTGACAGGGTACGAGCAGTACTTC. The encoded protein is CASSLGLLTGYEQYF. The whole variable domain, remainder taken from reference TRBV5-6 and TRBJ2-7, is DAGVTQSPTHLIKTRGQQVTLRCSPKSGHDTVSWYQQALGQGPQFIFQYYEEEERQRGNFPDRFSGHQFPNYSSELNVNALLLGDSALYLCASSLGLLTGYEQYFGPGTRLTVT.

The V and J genes are TRBV28 and TRBJ2-1; a weak D match, TRBD2 (7 bases). This CDR3 has 16 amino acids. V gave up 3 bases and J gave up 4 bases, with 16 bases separating them. CDR1 and CDR2 (germline): MDHEN, SYDVKM. CDR3 loop: CASSLRGEGLYNEQFF. In DNA form, the CDR3 reads TGTGCCAGCAGTTTGAGGGGGGAGGGCTTATACAATGAGCAGTTCTTC.

V and J are TRBV19 and TRBJ2-2, with a possible D match to TRBD1 (6 bases). Deletions cut 6 bases from V and 4 bases from J, with 12 bases between. The CDR3 sequence is 14 residues long. Germline-derived CDR1 and CDR2 are LNHDA and SQIVND (reference sequence). In nucleotides, the CDR3 is TGTGCCAGTAGACACAGGGAGAGCACCGGGGAGCTGTTTTTT. It encodes CASRHRESTGELFF.

The chain carries TRBV28 and TRBJ2-2; 10 nucleotides line up with TRBD2. Germline trimming cut 10 bases from V and 7 bases from J; bases unmatched to any gene: 9. CDR3 length equals 14 residues. Germline CDR1 reads MDHEN; CDR2 reads SYDVKM. The CDR3 is CAIKREGRNGELFF. CDR3 coding DNA: TGTGCCATCAAGCGGGAGGGCAGGAACGGGGAGCTGTTTTTT. Full variable domain (remainder filled in from reference TRBV28 and TRBJ2-2): DVKVTQSSRYLVKRTGEKVFLECVQDMDHENMFWYRQDPGLGLRLIYFSYDVKMKEKGDIPEGYSVSREKKERFSLILESASTNQTSMYLCAIKREGRNGELFFGEGSRLTVL.

With respect to this clone: Other DNA sequences in the same sample also yield this CDR3. V and J are TRBV6-5 and TRBJ2-7; D is uncertain. The V end lost 0 bases, the J end lost 2 bases, and 8 bases lay between the germline ends. In germline, CDR1 is MNHEY, CDR2 SVGAGI. The length of the CDR3 is 14 residues. The CDR3 DNA reads as TGTGCCAGCAGTTACTCATCCGGTACCTACGAGCAGTACTTC. Its translation: CASSYSSGTYEQYF.

The chain combines TRBV6-6 with TRBJ2-5; tentative D call: TRBD2 (5 bases). Germline loops: CDR1 MNHNY, CDR2 SVGAGI (reference sequence). This CDR3 has 14 amino acids. V gave up 5 bases and J gave up 5 bases, with 15 bases separating them. This CDR3 reads CASSAQDPGETQYF. CDR3 DNA sequence: TGTGCCAGCAGTGCGCAGGACCCGGGGGAGACCCAGTACTTC.